The sequence of this T cell receptor (beta chain) was determined in a study of cytomegalovirus exposure and HLA in healthy donors. General study points: TRBV6-2, TRBV6-3 and some other V segments were unresolvable in 87-base-pair reads.

The primer mix had 60 Vbeta and 13 Jbeta primers. Assay used: immunoSEQ multiplex PCR; TCRdb lists only in-frame clones, some missing. This table holds roughly 120,000 clones, roughly 71% found once. In germline, CDR1 is SNHLY, CDR2 FYNNEI. The CDR3 loop spans 16 amino acids. The trim removed 4 bases at V and 3 bases at J, leaving 6 bases unmatched. As concerns this clone: What it binds is unknown.

This rearrangement joins TRBV2 to TRBJ2-2; 9 bases line up with TRBD2. This clonotype was sampled from a woman in her 70s in good health and CMV-seropositive. What was sequenced was PBMCs. In DNA, the CDR3 is TGTGCCAGCAGTGGTAGTAGCGGGGGATACACCGGGGAGCTGTTTTTT. This encodes CASSGSSGGYTGELFF.